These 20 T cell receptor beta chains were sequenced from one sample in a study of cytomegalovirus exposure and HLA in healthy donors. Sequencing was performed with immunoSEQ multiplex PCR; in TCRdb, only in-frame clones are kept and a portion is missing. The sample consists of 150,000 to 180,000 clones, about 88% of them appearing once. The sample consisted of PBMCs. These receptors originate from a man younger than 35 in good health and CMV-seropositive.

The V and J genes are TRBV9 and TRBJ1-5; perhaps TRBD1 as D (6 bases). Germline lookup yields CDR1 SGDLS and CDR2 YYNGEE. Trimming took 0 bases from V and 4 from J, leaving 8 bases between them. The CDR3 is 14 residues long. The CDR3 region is CASSVGQVNQPQHF. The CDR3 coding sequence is TGTGCCAGCAGCGTAGGACAGGTGAATCAGCCCCAGCATTTT.

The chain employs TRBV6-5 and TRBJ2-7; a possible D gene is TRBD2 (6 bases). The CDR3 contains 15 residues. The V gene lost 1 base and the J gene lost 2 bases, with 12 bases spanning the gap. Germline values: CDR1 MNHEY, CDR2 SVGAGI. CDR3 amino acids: CASSYFGGITYEQYF. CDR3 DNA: TGTGCCAGCAGTTACTTCGGGGGAATCACCTACGAGCAGTACTTC.

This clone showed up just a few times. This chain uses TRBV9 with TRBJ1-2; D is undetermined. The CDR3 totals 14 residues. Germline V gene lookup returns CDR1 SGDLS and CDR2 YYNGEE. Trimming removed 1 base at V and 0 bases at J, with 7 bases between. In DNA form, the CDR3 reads TGTGCCAGCAGCGTATCAACAGCTAACTATGGCTACACCTTC. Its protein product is CASSVSTANYGYTF.

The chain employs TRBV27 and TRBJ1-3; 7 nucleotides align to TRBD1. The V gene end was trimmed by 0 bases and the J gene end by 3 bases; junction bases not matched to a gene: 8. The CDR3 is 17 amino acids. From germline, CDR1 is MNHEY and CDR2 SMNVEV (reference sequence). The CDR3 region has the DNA TGTGCCAGCAGTTTATCCCCCCTGACAGGGTATGGAAACACCATATATTTT. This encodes CASSLSPLTGYGNTIYF.

The chain's CDR3 is CAWSRSGFEQYF. CDR3 nucleotide sequence: TGTGCCTGGAGCCGTAGTGGTTTCGAGCAGTACTTC. The chain recombines TRBV30 with TRBJ2-7; no clear D. The CDR3 contains 12 residues. V shed 3 bases and J shed 6 bases, with 12 bases lying between them. Looked up from germline, CDR1 is GTSNPN and CDR2 is SVGIG (reference sequence).

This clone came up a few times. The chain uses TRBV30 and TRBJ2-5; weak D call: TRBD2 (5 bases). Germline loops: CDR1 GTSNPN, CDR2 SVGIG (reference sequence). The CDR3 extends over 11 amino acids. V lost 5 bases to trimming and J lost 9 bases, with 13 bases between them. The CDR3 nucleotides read TGTGCCTGGGCCCACGGGCGGGCCCAGTACTTC. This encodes CAWAHGRAQYF. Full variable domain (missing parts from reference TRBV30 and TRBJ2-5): SQTIHQWPATLVQPVGSPLSLECTVEGTSNPNLYWYRQAAGRGLQLLFYSVGIGQISSEVPQNLSASRPQDRQFILSSKKLLLSDSGFYLCAWAHGRAQYFGPGTRLLVL.

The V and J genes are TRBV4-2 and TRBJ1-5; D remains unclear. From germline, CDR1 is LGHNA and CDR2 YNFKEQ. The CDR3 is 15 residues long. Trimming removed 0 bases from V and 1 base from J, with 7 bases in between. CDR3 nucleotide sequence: TGTGCCAGCAGCCAAGAAGAGGGCAGCAATCAGCCCCAGCATTTT. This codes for CASSQEEGSNQPQHF.

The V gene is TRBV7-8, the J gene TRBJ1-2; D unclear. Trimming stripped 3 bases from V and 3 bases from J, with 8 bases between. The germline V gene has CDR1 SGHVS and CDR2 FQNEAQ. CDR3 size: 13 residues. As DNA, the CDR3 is TGTGCCAGCAGCTTCAGTCAAGACTATGGCTACACCTTC. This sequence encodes CASSFSQDYGYTF. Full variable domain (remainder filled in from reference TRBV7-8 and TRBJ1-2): GAGVSQSPRYKVAKRGQDVALRCDPISGHVSLFWYQQALGQGPEFLTYFQNEAQLDKSGLPSDRFFAERPEGSVSTLKIQRTQQEDSAVYLCASSFSQDYGYTFGSGTRLTVV.

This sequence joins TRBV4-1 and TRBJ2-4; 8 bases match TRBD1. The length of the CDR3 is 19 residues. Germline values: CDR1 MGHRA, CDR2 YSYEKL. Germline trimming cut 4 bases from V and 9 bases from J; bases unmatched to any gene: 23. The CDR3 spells CASSPVVRRTGTGDGIQYF. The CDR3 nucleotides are TGCGCCAGCAGCCCAGTGGTCCGTAGGACAGGGACGGGAGATGGCATTCAGTACTTC.

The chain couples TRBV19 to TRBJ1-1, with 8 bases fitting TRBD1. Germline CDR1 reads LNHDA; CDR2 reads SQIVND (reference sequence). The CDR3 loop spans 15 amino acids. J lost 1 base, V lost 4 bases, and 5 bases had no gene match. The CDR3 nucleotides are TGTGCCAGTAGTAAGACAGGGGTGACGAACACTGAAGCTTTCTTT. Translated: CASSKTGVTNTEAFF. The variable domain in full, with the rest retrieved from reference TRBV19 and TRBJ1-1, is DGGITQSPKYLFRKEGQNVTLSCEQNLNHDAMYWYRQDPGQGLRLIYYSQIVNDFQKGDIAEGYSVSREKKESFPLTVTSAQKNPTAFYLCASSKTGVTNTEAFFGQGTRLTVV.

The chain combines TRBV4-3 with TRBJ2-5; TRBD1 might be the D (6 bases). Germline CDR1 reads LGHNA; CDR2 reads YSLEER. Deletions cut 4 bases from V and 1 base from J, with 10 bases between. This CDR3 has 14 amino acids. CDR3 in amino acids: CASSPTGTQETQYF. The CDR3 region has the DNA TGCGCCAGCAGCCCAACAGGGACCCAAGAGACCCAGTACTTC.

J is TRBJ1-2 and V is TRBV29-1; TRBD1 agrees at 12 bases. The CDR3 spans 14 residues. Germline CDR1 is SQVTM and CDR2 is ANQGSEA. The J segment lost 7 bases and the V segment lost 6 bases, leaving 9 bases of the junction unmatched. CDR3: CSVAPGQGAGGYTF. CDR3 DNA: TGCAGCGTGGCCCCGGGACAGGGGGCAGGTGGCTACACCTTC.

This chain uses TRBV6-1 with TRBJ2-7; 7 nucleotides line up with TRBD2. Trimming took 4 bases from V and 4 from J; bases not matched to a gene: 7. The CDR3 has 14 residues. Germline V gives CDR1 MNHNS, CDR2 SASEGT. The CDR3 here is CASSVGGSVYEQYF. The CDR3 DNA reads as TGTGCCAGCAGTGTGGGCGGGAGTGTTTACGAGCAGTACTTC.

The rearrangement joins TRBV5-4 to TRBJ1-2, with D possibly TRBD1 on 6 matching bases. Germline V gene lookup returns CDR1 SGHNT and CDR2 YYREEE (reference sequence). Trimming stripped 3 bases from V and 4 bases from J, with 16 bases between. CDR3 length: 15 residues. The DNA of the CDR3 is TGTGCCAGCAGCTCACATTCCGGGACAACCTATGGCTACACCTTC. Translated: CASSSHSGTTYGYTF.

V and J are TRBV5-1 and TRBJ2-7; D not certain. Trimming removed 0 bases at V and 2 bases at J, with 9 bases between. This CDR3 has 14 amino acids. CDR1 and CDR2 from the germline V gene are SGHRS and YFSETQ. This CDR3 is CASSLGLGTYEQYF. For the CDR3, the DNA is TGCGCCAGCAGCTTGGGTCTGGGCACCTACGAGCAGTACTTC.

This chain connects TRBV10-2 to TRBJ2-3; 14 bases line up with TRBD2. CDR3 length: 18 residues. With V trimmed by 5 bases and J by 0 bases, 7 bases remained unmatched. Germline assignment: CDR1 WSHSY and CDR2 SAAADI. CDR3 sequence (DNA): TGCGCCAGCAGTCCCGGGACTAGCGGGAGTAGGAGCACAGATACGCAGTATTTT. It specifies CASSPGTSGSRSTDTQYF.

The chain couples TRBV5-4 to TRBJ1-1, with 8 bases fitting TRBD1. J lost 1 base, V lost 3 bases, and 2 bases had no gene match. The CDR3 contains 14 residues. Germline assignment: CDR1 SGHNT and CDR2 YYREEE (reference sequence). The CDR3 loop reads CASSWGTGNTEAFF. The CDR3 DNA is TGTGCCAGCAGCTGGGGGACAGGGAACACTGAAGCTTTCTTT.

The CDR3 is CASSITANTGELFF. The CDR3 DNA follows: TGTGCCAGCAGCATCACAGCGAACACCGGGGAGCTGTTTTTT. This chain connects TRBV7-3 to TRBJ2-2; D remains ambiguous. Trimming removed 5 bases at V and 0 bases at J, with 7 bases between. Germline V gene sequence: CDR1 SGHTA, CDR2 FQGTGA. The CDR3 spans 14 residues. Combining the CDR3 with reference TRBV7-3 and TRBJ2-2 gives the whole variable domain GAGVSQTPSNKVTEKGKYVELRCDPISGHTALYWYRQSLGQGPEFLIYFQGTGAADDSGLPNDRFFAVRPEGSVSTLKIQRTERGDSAVYLCASSITANTGELFFGEGSRLTVL.

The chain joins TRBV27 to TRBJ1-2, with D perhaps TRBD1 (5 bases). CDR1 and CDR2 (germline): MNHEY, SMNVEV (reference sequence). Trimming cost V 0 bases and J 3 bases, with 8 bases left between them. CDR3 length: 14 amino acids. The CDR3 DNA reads TGTGCCAGCAGTTTATCGGGGGGGGACTATGGCTACACCTTC. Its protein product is CASSLSGGDYGYTF.

In DNA, the CDR3 is TGTGCCAGCATCGACACCTCTAACTATGGCTACACCTTC. It specifies CASIDTSNYGYTF. The V and J genes are TRBV6-5 and TRBJ1-2; D remains ambiguous. This CDR3 has 13 amino acids. Germline CDR1 MNHEY, CDR2 SVGAGI. Trimming left V 7 bases short and J 0 bases short, with 9 bases between.